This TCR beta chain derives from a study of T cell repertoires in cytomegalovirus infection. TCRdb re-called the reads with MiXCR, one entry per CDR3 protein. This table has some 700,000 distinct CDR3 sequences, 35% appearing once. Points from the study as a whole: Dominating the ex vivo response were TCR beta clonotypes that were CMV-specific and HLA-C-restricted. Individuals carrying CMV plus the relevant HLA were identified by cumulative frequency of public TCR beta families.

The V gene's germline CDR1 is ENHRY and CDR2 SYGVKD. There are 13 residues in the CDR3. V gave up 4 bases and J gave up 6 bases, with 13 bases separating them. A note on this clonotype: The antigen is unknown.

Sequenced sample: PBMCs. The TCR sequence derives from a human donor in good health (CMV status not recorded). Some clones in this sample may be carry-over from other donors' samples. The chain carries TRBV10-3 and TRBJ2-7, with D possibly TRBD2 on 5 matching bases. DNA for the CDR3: TGTGCCATCAGTGGAGGGCCCAAGGGCGAGCAGTACTTC. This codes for CAISGGPKGEQYF.